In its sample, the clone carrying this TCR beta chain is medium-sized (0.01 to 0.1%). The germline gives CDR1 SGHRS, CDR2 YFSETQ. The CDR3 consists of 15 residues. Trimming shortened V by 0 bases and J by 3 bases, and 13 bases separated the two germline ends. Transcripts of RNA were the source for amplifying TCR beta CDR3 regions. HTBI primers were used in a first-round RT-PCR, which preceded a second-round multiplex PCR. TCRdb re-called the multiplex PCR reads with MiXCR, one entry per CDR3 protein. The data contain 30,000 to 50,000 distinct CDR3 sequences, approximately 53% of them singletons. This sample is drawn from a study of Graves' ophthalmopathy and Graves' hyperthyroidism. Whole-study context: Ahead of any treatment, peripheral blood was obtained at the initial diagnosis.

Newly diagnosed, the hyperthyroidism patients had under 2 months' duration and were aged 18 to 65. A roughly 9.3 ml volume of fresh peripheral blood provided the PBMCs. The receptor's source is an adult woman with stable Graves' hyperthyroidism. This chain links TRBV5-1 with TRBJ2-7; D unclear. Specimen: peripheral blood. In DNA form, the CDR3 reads TGCGCCAGCAGCTTGGATCGCGGAGCCTTCTACGAGCAGTACTTC. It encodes CASSLDRGAFYEQYF.